These 31 T cell receptor beta chains came from one sample sequenced in a study of blood T cell repertoires in COVID-19. Profiling relied on immunoSEQ multiplex PCR, and the TCRdb table lists in-frame clones only, not all of them. Among about 160,000 clones listed, about 86% were seen once. Sequencing was done on a sample of peripheral blood. These receptors were obtained from a woman of 80 years or more with acute or convalescent COVID-19.

The rearrangement uses TRBV7-9 and TRBJ2-5; D is undetermined. This CDR3 comprises 13 residues. Germline V lookup: CDR1 SEHNR, CDR2 FQNEAQ (reference sequence). V lost 2 bases and J 3 bases, leaving 7 bases between the germline ends. This chain's CDR3 is CASSLHGEETQYF. CDR3 DNA sequence: TGTGCCAGCAGCTTACACGGAGAAGAGACCCAGTACTTC.

This chain joins TRBV5-5 and TRBJ2-1; TRBD2 agrees at 10 bases. This CDR3 has 15 amino acids. Germline CDR1 and CDR2: SGHKS and YYEKEE (reference sequence). V dropped 1 base and J dropped 4; count of bases not matched to a gene: 2. Here the CDR3 DNA reads TGTGCCAGCAGCTTGTCACTAGCGGGATACAATGAGCAGTTCTTC. Translation gives CASSLSLAGYNEQFF.

The J gene is TRBJ2-3, the V gene TRBV7-9, with TRBD1 as a possible D gene (5 bases). The V end lost 1 base, the J end lost 10 bases, and 12 bases lay between the germline ends. Germline V gene sequence: CDR1 SEHNR, CDR2 FQNEAQ (reference sequence). This CDR3 has 13 residues. CDR3 DNA sequence: TGTGCCAGCAGCTTAGTTCCGACAGAGGCGCAGTATTTT. It codes for CASSLVPTEAQYF.

The CDR3 nucleotides read TGTGCCAGTAGTAATCTTGAGGGGACAGGGGGTGGCAATCAGCCCCAGCATTTT. It translates to CASSNLEGTGGGNQPQHF. The gene calls are TRBV19 and TRBJ1-5; 11 positions match TRBD1. Trimming took 4 bases from V and 2 from J; bases not matched to a gene: 10. The CDR3 runs to 18 residues. CDR1 and CDR2 (germline): LNHDA, SQIVND (reference sequence).

This clone was recorded only once. The CDR3 DNA sequence: TGCGCCAGCAGTTCGGGTTGGACAGGCACCGATGGCTACACCTTC. It codes for CASSSGWTGTDGYTF. V usage is TRBV5-1 and J usage is TRBJ1-2; 7 bases align to TRBD1. The CDR3 length is 15 residues. From germline, CDR1 is SGHRS and CDR2 YFSETQ. V was pared by 5 bases and J by 6 bases, with 13 bases of the junction left unmatched.

CDR3 protein: CASSLGAGTDTQYF. CDR3 nucleotide sequence: TGTGCCAGCAGCCTGGGGGCTGGGACAGATACGCAGTATTTT. V is TRBV7-2 and J is TRBJ2-3, with a possible D match to TRBD1 (6 bases). The ends were cut back, 5 bases at V and 3 bases at J, with 12 bases in the middle. This CDR3 comprises 14 residues. The germline gives CDR1 SGHTA, CDR2 FQGNSA.

The rearrangement uses TRBV5-6 and TRBJ1-2; possibly TRBD1 for D (6 bases). The germline V gene encodes CDR1 SGHDT and CDR2 YYEEEE. Trimming removed 2 bases at V and 0 bases at J, with 11 bases between. The length of the CDR3 is 15 residues. This CDR3 reads CASSFPRGTNYGYTF. The CDR3 bases are TGTGCCAGCAGCTTCCCGAGGGGGACTAACTATGGCTACACCTTC. The full variable domain, in which reference TRBV5-6 and TRBJ1-2 provide the parts outside the CDR3, is DAGVTQSPTHLIKTRGQQVTLRCSPKSGHDTVSWYQQALGQGPQFIFQYYEEEERQRGNFPDRFSGHQFPNYSSELNVNALLLGDSALYLCASSFPRGTNYGYTFGSGTRLTVV.

This clone appeared a single time. This chain uses TRBV5-4 with TRBJ1-2; 10 nucleotides agree with TRBD1. The germline V gene has CDR1 SGHNT and CDR2 YYREEE (reference sequence). The length of the CDR3 is 14 residues. V was pared by 4 bases and J by 8 bases, with 8 bases of the junction left unmatched. Written as DNA, the CDR3 is TGTGCCAGCAGCCTCTCCGGGACAGGGGTAGGCTACACCTTC. Translated: CASSLSGTGVGYTF.

This clone was counted between two and nine times. V gene TRBV11-1 combines with J gene TRBJ1-4, with unresolved D. The germline V gene encodes CDR1 SGHAT and CDR2 FQDESV (reference sequence). The CDR3 consists of 14 residues. Trimming left V 3 bases short and J 8 bases short, with 13 bases between. The CDR3, as DNA: TGTGCCAGCAGCTTCGACTCCCCTGACGAAAAACTGTTTTTT. Its protein product is CASSFDSPDEKLFF.

The chain combines TRBV7-9 with TRBJ1-1, with no clear D. The V end was cut by 0 bases, the J end by 5 bases, with 13 bases between. The CDR3 runs to 15 residues. Germline-derived CDR1 and CDR2 are SEHNR and FQNEAQ (reference sequence). The CDR3 nucleotides are TGTGCCAGCAGCTTAGCAGGAGGGAGTGGGACTGAAGCTTTCTTT. It yields the protein CASSLAGGSGTEAFF.

The rearrangement uses TRBV14 and TRBJ2-1; D gene ambiguous. V was trimmed by 4 bases and J by 7 bases, leaving 11 bases between them. CDR1 is SGHDN, CDR2 FVKESK, per germline. The length of the CDR3 is 13 residues. In DNA form, the CDR3 reads TGTGCCAGCAGCCTTAGGAGAAGAAATGAGCAGTTCTTC. Its protein product is CASSLRRRNEQFF.

This clone was seen at least ten times. The chain carries TRBV7-9 and TRBJ1-5; tentative D call: TRBD1 (6 bases). The CDR3 consists of 14 residues. Per germline, CDR1 SEHNR and CDR2 FQNEAQ (reference sequence). Trimming left V 5 bases short and J 4 bases short, with 12 bases between. CDR3 sequence: CASSDYRENQPQHF. In DNA, the CDR3 is TGTGCCAGCAGCGACTACAGGGAGAATCAGCCCCAGCATTTT.

The genes are TRBV5-6 and TRBJ1-4; possible D gene TRBD1, 6 bases. CDR3 length: 18 residues. The V end was cut by 0 bases, the J end by 6 bases, with 21 bases between. Germline V gene lookup returns CDR1 SGHDT and CDR2 YYEEEE. This chain's CDR3 is CASSLGFGMAGDDEKLFF. In nucleotides, the CDR3 is TGTGCCAGCAGCTTGGGCTTTGGTATGGCAGGGGATGATGAAAAACTGTTTTTT.

The chain's CDR3 is CASSSTVAGELFF. CDR3 bases: TGTGCCAGCAGTTCTACGGTTGCCGGGGAGCTGTTTTTT. The rearrangement links TRBV7-9 to TRBJ2-2; D not resolved. V lost 6 bases, J lost 6 bases, and 11 bases lay in between. The germline V gene encodes CDR1 SEHNR and CDR2 FQNEAQ (reference sequence). The CDR3 is 13 amino acids.

This clone appeared a few times. The V and J genes are TRBV5-1 and TRBJ2-3; D remains ambiguous. The CDR3 sequence is 16 residues long. Germline CDR1 is SGHRS and CDR2 is YFSETQ. V shed 0 bases and J shed 4 bases, with 15 bases lying between them. In DNA form, the CDR3 reads TGCGCCAGCAGCTTGGCCTTGGCGGCAGAGGCAGATACGCAGTATTTT. This sequence encodes CASSLALAAEADTQYF.

J is TRBJ2-1 and V is TRBV19; unclear D gene. The V gene's germline CDR1 is LNHDA and CDR2 SQIVND (reference sequence). V gave up 5 bases and J gave up 4 bases, with 9 bases separating them. This CDR3 comprises 13 residues. CDR3 residues: CASSQARYNEQFF. CDR3 DNA: TGTGCCAGTAGTCAAGCACGATACAATGAGCAGTTCTTC. Supplemented by reference TRBV19 and TRBJ2-1, the full variable domain reads DGGITQSPKYLFRKEGQNVTLSCEQNLNHDAMYWYRQDPGQGLRLIYYSQIVNDFQKGDIAEGYSVSREKKESFPLTVTSAQKNPTAFYLCASSQARYNEQFFGPGTRLTVL.

V gene TRBV2 combines with J gene TRBJ2-1, with TRBD1 matching over 8 bases. The V and J ends lost 4 bases and 4 bases, in that order; junction bases with no gene match: 3. Germline V lookup: CDR1 SNHLY, CDR2 FYNNEI. This CDR3 contains 14 residues. The CDR3 coding sequence is TGTGCCAGCAGTGTCAACAGGGGGTACAATGAGCAGTTCTTC. It translates to CASSVNRGYNEQFF. The full variable domain, its missing parts supplied by reference TRBV2 and TRBJ2-1, is EPEVTQTPSHQVTQMGQEVILRCVPISNHLYFYWYRQILGQKVEFLVSFYNNEISEKSEIFDDQFSVERPDGSNFTLKIRSTKLEDSAMYFCASSVNRGYNEQFFGPGTRLTVL.

The chain couples TRBV10-3 to TRBJ1-2; D possibly corresponds to TRBD1 (6 bases). The CDR3 has 18 amino acids. Germline CDR1 ENHRY, CDR2 SYGVKD. Trimming removed 0 bases at V and 2 bases at J, with 19 bases between. The CDR3 sequence: CAISESGMRGGLNYGYTF. The DNA for the CDR3 is TGTGCCATCAGTGAGTCGGGTATGAGGGGGGGACTCAACTATGGCTACACCTTC.

CDR3 nucleotides: TGTGCCAGCAGTTTGTGGTCTCGAGCGGGAGGATCCTACGAGCAGTACTTC. The encoded protein is CASSLWSRAGGSYEQYF. The rearrangement uses TRBV28 and TRBJ2-7; 9 bases align to TRBD2. Germline-derived CDR1 and CDR2 are MDHEN and SYDVKM. The CDR3 runs 17 residues. The ends lost 3 bases at V and 1 base at J; junction bases unmatched: 10.

The rearrangement joins TRBV7-9 to TRBJ2-2; TRBD2 agrees at 11 bases. This CDR3 is 16 amino acids long. J was trimmed by 5 bases and V by 2 bases; bases with no gene match: 4. Germline V gene data show CDR1 as SEHNR and CDR2 as FQNEAQ (reference sequence). CDR3 protein: CASSLTSGGRTGELFF. Written as DNA, the CDR3 is TGTGCCAGCAGCTTAACTAGCGGGGGAAGGACCGGGGAGCTGTTTTTT. Looking up the rest from reference TRBV7-9 and TRBJ2-2 gives the full variable domain: DTGVSQNPRHKITKRGQNVTFRCDPISEHNRLYWYRQTLGQGPEFLTYFQNEAQLEKSRLLSDRFSAERPKGSFSTLEIQRTEQGDSAMYLCASSLTSGGRTGELFFGEGSRLTVL.

V is TRBV19 and J is TRBJ2-7; D is possibly TRBD1 (6 bases). Germline lookup yields CDR1 LNHDA and CDR2 SQIVND (reference sequence). The CDR3 extends over 14 amino acids. The V gene lost 7 bases and the J gene lost 0 bases, with 13 bases spanning the gap. This CDR3 reads CASTQTGSSYEQYF. CDR3 coding DNA: TGTGCCAGTACCCAGACAGGAAGCTCCTACGAGCAGTACTTC.

This rearrangement joins TRBV18 to TRBJ2-1; no firm D call. V dropped 0 bases and J dropped 4 bases, with 16 bases sitting between them. Germline V gene data show CDR1 as KGHSH and CDR2 as LQKENI. The CDR3 contains 17 residues. CDR3: CASSPPLRLEIYNEQFF. In nucleotides, the CDR3 is TGTGCCAGCTCACCACCGTTAAGACTCGAGATATACAATGAGCAGTTCTTC.

This clone was counted between two and nine times. The CDR3 nucleotides read TGCGCCAGCAGCTTGGTTCAGGGGGCGCACCCCGAGACCCAGTACTTC. It specifies CASSLVQGAHPETQYF. The V call is TRBV5-1, the J call TRBJ2-5, with TRBD1 matching 8 bases. J was trimmed by 5 bases and V by 0 bases; bases with no gene match: 9. Per the germline V gene, CDR1 is SGHRS and CDR2 is YFSETQ. The CDR3 is made up of 16 amino acids. The whole variable domain, filled in from reference TRBV5-1 and TRBJ2-5, reads KAGVTQTPRYLIKTRGQQVTLSCSPISGHRSVSWYQQTPGQGLQFLFEYFSETQRNKGNFPGRFSGRQFSNSRSEMNVSTLELGDSALYLCASSLVQGAHPETQYFGPGTRLLVL.

The chain combines TRBV7-9 with TRBJ2-4, with a weak D call TRBD2 (6 bases). The germline V gene has CDR1 SEHNR and CDR2 FQNEAQ (reference sequence). The CDR3 has 18 residues. Trimming removed 2 bases at V and 7 bases at J, with 24 bases between. The CDR3 here is CASSLTTSPVVGLNIQYF. The CDR3 DNA is TGTGCCAGCAGCTTAACCACTAGCCCGGTTGTGGGGCTGAACATTCAGTACTTC.

J is TRBJ2-1 and V is TRBV27, with 11 bases that match TRBD2. The junction had 1 base not matched to a gene; V was cut back by 2 bases and J by 4 bases. Germline CDR1 and CDR2: MNHEY and SMNVEV (reference sequence). The CDR3 is 15 residues long. The CDR3 spells CASSLGTSGYNEQFF. CDR3 in DNA: TGTGCCAGCAGTTTAGGGACTAGCGGTTACAATGAGCAGTTCTTC.

The rearrangement uses TRBV2 and TRBJ2-3; tentative D call: TRBD2 (6 bases). This CDR3 has 15 residues. V lost 6 bases and J lost 5, with 18 bases in between. Germline loops: CDR1 SNHLY, CDR2 FYNNEI. CDR3 coding DNA: TGTGCCAGCAGCGACCCCGGCCGGGACTTAGATACGCAGTATTTT. Amino acids: CASSDPGRDLDTQYF.

The rearrangement joins TRBV19 to TRBJ1-2; no clear D gene. Germline CDR1 is LNHDA and CDR2 is SQIVND (reference sequence). Trimming stripped 6 bases from V and 10 bases from J, with 27 bases between. This CDR3 has 16 amino acids. The CDR3 loop is CASRPGKIWKEEDYTF. The DNA for the CDR3 is TGTGCCAGTAGACCCGGGAAGATATGGAAAGAGGAAGACTACACCTTC. Combining the CDR3 with reference TRBV19 and TRBJ1-2 gives the whole variable domain DGGITQSPKYLFRKEGQNVTLSCEQNLNHDAMYWYRQDPGQGLRLIYYSQIVNDFQKGDIAEGYSVSREKKESFPLTVTSAQKNPTAFYLCASRPGKIWKEEDYTFGSGTRLTVV.

The chain employs TRBV5-6 and TRBJ2-2; TRBD1 matches at 12 bases. CDR3 length: 17 residues. Trimming at V came to 4 bases and at J to 7 bases, leaving 11 bases not matched to a gene. Germline V gene lookup returns CDR1 SGHDT and CDR2 YYEEEE. The CDR3 sequence is CASSRDRGLTGGGELFF. As DNA, the CDR3 is TGTGCCAGCAGCCGGGACAGGGGGCTAACCGGCGGCGGGGAGCTGTTTTTT.

V and J are TRBV28 and TRBJ1-2; 8 bases are shared with TRBD1. Germline V lookup: CDR1 MDHEN, CDR2 SYDVKM. The V gene end was trimmed by 1 base and the J gene end by 8 bases; junction bases not matched to a gene: 3. The length of the CDR3 is 13 residues. The CDR3 region is CASSLSGGWGYTF. The CDR3 nucleotides read TGTGCCAGCAGTTTATCAGGGGGCTGGGGCTACACCTTC.

The chain employs TRBV4-1 and TRBJ2-1; no clear D. This CDR3 is 17 amino acids long. CDR1 and CDR2 (germline): MGHRA, YSYEKL. The V and J ends lost 0 bases and 0 bases respectively, with 12 bases between them. CDR3 nucleotides: TGCGCCAGCAGCCAAGACGGAGCGCTAAGCTCCTACAATGAGCAGTTCTTC. Its translation is CASSQDGALSSYNEQFF.

The genes are TRBV5-4 and TRBJ2-5; D uncertain. The germline gives CDR1 SGHNT, CDR2 YYREEE (reference sequence). The length of the CDR3 is 13 residues. The V gene lost 3 bases and the J gene lost 2 bases, with 8 bases spanning the gap. The CDR3 DNA reads TGTGCCAGCAGCTCCGACTTTCAAGAGACCCAGTACTTC. Amino acids: CASSSDFQETQYF. Full variable domain (outside the CDR3, taken from reference TRBV5-4 and TRBJ2-5): ETGVTQSPTHLIKTRGQQVTLRCSSQSGHNTVSWYQQALGQGPQFIFQYYREEENGRGNFPPRFSGLQFPNYSSELNVNALELDDSALYLCASSSDFQETQYFGPGTRLLVL.